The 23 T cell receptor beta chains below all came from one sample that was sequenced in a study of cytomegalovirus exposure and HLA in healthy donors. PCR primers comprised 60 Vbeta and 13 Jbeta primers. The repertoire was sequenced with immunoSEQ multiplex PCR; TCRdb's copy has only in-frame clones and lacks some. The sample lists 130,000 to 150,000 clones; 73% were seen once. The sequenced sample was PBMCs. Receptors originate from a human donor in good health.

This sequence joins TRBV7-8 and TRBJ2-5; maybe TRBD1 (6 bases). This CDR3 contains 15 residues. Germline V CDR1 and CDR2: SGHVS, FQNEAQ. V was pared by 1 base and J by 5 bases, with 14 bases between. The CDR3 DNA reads TGTGCCAGCAGCTTAGGAGGGGGTGGGGAGGAGACCCAGTACTTC. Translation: CASSLGGGGEETQYF.

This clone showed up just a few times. The CDR3 DNA sequence: TGTGCCAGCAGCGTAGCCCCCGTGTTGCGGGGAGACACCGGGGAGCTGTTTTTT. Encoded protein: CASSVAPVLRGDTGELFF. V and J are TRBV9 and TRBJ2-2; the D gene is possibly TRBD2 (6 bases). CDR3 length: 18 residues. Trimming shortened V by 0 bases and J by 3 bases, and 18 bases separated the two germline ends. Germline V gene sequence: CDR1 SGDLS, CDR2 YYNGEE. The entire variable domain, with the rest obtained from reference TRBV9 and TRBJ2-2, is as follows: DSGVTQTPKHLITATGQRVTLRCSPRSGDLSVYWYQQSLDQGLQFLIQYYNGEERAKGNILERFSAQQFPDLHSELNLSSLELGDSALYFCASSVAPVLRGDTGELFFGEGSRLTVL.

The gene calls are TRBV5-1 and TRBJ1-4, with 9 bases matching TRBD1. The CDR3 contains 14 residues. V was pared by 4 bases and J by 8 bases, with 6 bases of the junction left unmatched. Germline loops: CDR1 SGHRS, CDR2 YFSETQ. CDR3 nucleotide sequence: TGCGCCAGCAGCGTACAGGGGGCTCTCGAAAAACTGTTTTTT. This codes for CASSVQGALEKLFF.

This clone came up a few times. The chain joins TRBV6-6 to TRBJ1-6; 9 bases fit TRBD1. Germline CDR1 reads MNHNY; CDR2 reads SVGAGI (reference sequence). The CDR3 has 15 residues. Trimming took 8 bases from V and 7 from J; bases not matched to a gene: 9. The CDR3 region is CASDFGDRVNSPLHF. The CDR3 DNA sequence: TGTGCCAGCGACTTCGGGGACAGGGTGAATTCACCCCTCCACTTT.

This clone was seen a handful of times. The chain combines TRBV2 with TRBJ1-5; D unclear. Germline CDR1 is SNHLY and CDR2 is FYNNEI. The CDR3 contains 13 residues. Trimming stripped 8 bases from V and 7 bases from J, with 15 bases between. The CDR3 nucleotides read TGTGCCAGCTTCCCGGGGTTAGGACAGCCCCAGCATTTT. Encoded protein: CASFPGLGQPQHF.

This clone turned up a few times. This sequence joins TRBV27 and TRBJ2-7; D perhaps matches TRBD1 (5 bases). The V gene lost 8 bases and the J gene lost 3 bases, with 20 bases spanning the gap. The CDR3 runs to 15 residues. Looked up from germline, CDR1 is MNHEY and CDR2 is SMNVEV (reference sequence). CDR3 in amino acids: CASRLQGHLLYEQYF. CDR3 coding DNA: TGTGCCAGCCGACTCCAAGGACACCTCCTCTACGAGCAGTACTTC.

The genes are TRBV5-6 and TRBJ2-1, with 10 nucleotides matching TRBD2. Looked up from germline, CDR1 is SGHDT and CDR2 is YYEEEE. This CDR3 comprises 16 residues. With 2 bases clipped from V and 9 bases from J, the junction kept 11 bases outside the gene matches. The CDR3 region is CASSFTGAGGPGEQFF. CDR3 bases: TGTGCCAGCAGCTTTACGGGAGCGGGGGGGCCTGGTGAGCAGTTCTTC.

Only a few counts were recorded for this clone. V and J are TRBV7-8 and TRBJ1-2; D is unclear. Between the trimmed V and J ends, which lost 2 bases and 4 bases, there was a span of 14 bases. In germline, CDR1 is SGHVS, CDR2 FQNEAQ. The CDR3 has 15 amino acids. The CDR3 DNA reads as TGTGCCAGCAGCTTAATCGGGGTAGCGGGCTATGGCTACACCTTC. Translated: CASSLIGVAGYGYTF.

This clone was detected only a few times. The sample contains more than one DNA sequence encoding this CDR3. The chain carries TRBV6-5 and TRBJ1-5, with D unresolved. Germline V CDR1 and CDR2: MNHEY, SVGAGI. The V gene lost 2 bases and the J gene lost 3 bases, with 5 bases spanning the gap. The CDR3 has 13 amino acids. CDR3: CASSYGSNQPQHF. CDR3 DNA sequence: TGTGCCAGCAGTTACGGCTCCAATCAGCCCCAGCATTTT.

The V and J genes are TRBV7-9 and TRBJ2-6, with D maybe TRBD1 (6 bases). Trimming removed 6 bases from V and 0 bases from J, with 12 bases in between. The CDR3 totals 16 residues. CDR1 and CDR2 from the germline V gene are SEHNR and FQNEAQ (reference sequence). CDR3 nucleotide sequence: TGTGCCAGCAGGGGCAGGGACAACTCTGGGGCCAACGTCCTGACTTTC. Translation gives CASRGRDNSGANVLTF.

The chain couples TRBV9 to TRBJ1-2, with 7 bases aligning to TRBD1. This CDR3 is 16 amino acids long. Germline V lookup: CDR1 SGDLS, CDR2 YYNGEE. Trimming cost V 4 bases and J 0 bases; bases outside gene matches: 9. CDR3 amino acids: CASSTSRDSANYGYTF. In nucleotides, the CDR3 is TGTGCCAGCAGCACCTCTCGGGACAGCGCTAACTATGGCTACACCTTC.

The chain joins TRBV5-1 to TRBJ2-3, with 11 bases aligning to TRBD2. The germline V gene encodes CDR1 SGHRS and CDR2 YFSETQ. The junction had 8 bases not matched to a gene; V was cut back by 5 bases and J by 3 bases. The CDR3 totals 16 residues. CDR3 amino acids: CASRPLAGVGTDTQYF. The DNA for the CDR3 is TGCGCCAGCAGACCACTAGCGGGAGTGGGGACAGATACGCAGTATTTT.

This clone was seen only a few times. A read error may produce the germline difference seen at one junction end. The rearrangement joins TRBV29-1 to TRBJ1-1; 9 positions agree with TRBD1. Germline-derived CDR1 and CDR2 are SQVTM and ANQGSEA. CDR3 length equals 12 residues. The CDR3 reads CSAGQGNIEAFF. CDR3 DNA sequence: TGCAGCGCGGGACAGGGTAACATTGAAGCTTTCTTT.

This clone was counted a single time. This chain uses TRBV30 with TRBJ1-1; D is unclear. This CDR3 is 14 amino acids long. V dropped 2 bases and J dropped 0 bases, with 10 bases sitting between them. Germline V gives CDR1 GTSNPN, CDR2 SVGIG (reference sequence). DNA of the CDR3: TGTGCCTGGAGTCTGACACCTATGAACACTGAAGCTTTCTTT. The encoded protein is CAWSLTPMNTEAFF. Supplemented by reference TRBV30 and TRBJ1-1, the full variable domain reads SQTIHQWPATLVQPVGSPLSLECTVEGTSNPNLYWYRQAAGRGLQLLFYSVGIGQISSEVPQNLSASRPQDRQFILSSKKLLLSDSGFYLCAWSLTPMNTEAFFGQGTRLTVV.

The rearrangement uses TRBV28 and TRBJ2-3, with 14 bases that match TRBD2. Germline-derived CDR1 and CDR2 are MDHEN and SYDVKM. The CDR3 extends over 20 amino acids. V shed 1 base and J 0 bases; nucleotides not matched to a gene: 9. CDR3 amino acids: CASSLSTSGGAGGSTDTQYF. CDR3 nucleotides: TGTGCCAGCAGTTTATCGACTAGCGGGGGGGCCGGGGGAAGCACAGATACGCAGTATTTT. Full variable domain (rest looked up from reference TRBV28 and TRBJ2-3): DVKVTQSSRYLVKRTGEKVFLECVQDMDHENMFWYRQDPGLGLRLIYFSYDVKMKEKGDIPEGYSVSREKKERFSLILESASTNQTSMYLCASSLSTSGGAGGSTDTQYFGPGTRLTVL.

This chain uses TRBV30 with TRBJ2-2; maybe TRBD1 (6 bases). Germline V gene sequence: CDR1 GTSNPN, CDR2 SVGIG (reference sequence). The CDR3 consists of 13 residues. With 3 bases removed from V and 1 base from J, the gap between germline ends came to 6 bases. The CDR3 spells CAWRTGNTGELFF. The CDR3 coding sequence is TGTGCCTGGAGGACAGGGAACACCGGGGAGCTGTTTTTT. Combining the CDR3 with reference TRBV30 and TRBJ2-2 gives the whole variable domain SQTIHQWPATLVQPVGSPLSLECTVEGTSNPNLYWYRQAAGRGLQLLFYSVGIGQISSEVPQNLSASRPQDRQFILSSKKLLLSDSGFYLCAWRTGNTGELFFGEGSRLTVL.

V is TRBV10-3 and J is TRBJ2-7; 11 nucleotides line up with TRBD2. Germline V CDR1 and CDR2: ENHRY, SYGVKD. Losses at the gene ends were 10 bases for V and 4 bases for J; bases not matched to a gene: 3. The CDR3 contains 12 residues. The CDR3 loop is CATGTSGYEQYF. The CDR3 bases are TGTGCCACCGGGACTAGCGGTTACGAGCAGTACTTC.

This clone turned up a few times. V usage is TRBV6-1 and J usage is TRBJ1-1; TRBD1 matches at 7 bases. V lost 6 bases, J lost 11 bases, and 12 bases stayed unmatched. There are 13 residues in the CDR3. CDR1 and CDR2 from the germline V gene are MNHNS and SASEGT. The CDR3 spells CASRGGVTERAFF. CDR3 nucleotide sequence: TGTGCCAGCAGAGGGGGCGTAACTGAACGGGCTTTCTTT.

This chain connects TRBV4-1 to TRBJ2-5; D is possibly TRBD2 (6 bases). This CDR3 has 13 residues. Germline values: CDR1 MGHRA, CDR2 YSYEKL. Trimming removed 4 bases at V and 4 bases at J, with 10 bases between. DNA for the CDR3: TGCGCCAGCAGCCGTTTGGGGGGAGAGACCCAGTACTTC. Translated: CASSRLGGETQYF.

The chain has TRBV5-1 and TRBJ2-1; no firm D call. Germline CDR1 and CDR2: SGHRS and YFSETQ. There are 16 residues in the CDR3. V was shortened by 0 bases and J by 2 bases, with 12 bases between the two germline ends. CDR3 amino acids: CASSLVSGGTYNEQFF. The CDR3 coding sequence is TGCGCCAGCAGCTTGGTTTCAGGTGGTACCTACAATGAGCAGTTCTTC. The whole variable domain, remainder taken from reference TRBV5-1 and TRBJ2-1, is KAGVTQTPRYLIKTRGQQVTLSCSPISGHRSVSWYQQTPGQGLQFLFEYFSETQRNKGNFPGRFSGRQFSNSRSEMNVSTLELGDSALYLCASSLVSGGTYNEQFFGPGTRLTVL.

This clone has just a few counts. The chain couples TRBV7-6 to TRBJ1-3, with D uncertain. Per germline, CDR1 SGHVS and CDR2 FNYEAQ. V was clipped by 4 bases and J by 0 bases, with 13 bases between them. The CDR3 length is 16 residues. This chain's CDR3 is CASSSLYGLSGNTIYF. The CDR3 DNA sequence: TGTGCCAGCAGCTCACTATACGGCCTCTCTGGAAACACCATATATTTT. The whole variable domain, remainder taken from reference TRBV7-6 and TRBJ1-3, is GAGVSQSPRYKVTKRGQDVALRCDPISGHVSLYWYRQALGQGPEFLTYFNYEAQQDKSGLPNDRFSAERPEGSISTLTIQRTEQRDSAMYRCASSSLYGLSGNTIYFGEGSWLTVV.

The CDR3 loop reads CASSKQRYNEQFF. The CDR3 DNA reads TGTGCCAGCAGCAAACAGCGGTACAATGAGCAGTTCTTC. V is TRBV6-1 and J is TRBJ2-1, with D possibly being TRBD2 (5 bases). Germline values: CDR1 MNHNS, CDR2 SASEGT. CDR3 length: 13 residues. V gave up 6 bases and J gave up 4 bases, with 10 bases separating them.

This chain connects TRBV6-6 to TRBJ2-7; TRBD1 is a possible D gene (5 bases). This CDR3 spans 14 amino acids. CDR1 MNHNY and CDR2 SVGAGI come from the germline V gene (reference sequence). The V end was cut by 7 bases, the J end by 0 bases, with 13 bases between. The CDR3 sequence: CASTLPTASYEQYF. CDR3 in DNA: TGTGCCAGCACCCTCCCGACAGCCTCCTACGAGCAGTACTTC.